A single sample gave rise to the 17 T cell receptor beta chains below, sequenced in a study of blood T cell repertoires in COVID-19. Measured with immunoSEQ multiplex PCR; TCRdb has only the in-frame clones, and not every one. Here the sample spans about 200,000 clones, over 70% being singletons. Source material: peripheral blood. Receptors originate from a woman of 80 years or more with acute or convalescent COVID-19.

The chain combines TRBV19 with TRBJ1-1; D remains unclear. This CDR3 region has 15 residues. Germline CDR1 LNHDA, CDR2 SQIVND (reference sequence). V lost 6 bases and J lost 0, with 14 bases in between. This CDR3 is CASSTPGRMNTEAFF. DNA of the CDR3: TGTGCCAGTAGCACCCCAGGTCGCATGAACACTGAAGCTTTCTTT.

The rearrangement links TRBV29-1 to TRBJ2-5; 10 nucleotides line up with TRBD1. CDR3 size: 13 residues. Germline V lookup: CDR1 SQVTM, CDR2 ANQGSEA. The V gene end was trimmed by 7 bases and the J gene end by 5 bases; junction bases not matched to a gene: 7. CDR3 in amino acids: CSGKGQGFETQYF. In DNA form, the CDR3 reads TGCAGCGGCAAGGGACAGGGGTTTGAGACCCAGTACTTC.

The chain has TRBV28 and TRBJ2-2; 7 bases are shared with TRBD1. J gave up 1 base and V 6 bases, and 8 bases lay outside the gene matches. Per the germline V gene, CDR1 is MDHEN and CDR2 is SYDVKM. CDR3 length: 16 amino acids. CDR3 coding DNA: TGTGCCAGCAGGCTCTCCGGGACAGAGAACACCGGGGAGCTGTTTTTT. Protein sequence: CASRLSGTENTGELFF.

The CDR3 DNA reads as TGTGCCAGCTCACCCTCCGGGACATCCTCAGGGACCACTGAAGCTTTCTTT. This translates into CASSPSGTSSGTTEAFF. The chain has TRBV18 and TRBJ1-1; D perhaps matches TRBD1 (6 bases). Trimming pared 3 bases from V and 4 bases from J, leaving 21 bases between. Per germline, CDR1 KGHSH and CDR2 LQKENI. The CDR3 is 17 amino acids.

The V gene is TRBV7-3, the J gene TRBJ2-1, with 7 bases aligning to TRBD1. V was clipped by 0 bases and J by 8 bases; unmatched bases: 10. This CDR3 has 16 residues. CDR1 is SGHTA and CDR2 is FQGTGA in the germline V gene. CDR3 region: CASSLTGGDVVDEQFF. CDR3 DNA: TGTGCCAGCAGCTTAACAGGGGGCGACGTCGTGGATGAGCAGTTCTTC.

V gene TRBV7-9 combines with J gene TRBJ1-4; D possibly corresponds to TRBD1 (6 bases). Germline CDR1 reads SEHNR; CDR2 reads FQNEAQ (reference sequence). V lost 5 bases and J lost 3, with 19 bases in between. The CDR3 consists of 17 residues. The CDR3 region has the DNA TGTGCCAGCAGCCTAGGGGCAGGGGCTCTTGCTAATGAAAAACTGTTTTTT. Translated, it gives CASSLGAGALANEKLFF.

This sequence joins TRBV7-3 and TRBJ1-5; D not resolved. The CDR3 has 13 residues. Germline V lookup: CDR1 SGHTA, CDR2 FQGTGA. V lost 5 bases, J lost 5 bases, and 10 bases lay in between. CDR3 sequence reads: CASSETADQPQHF. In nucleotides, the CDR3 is TGTGCCAGCAGCGAAACTGCCGATCAGCCCCAGCATTTT.

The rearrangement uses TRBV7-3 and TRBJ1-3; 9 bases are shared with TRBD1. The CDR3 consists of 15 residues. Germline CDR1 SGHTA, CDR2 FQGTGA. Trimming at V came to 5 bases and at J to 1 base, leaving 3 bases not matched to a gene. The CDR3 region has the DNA TGTGCCAGCAGCGGAGGACAGGGGTCTGGAAACACCATATATTTT. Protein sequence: CASSGGQGSGNTIYF.

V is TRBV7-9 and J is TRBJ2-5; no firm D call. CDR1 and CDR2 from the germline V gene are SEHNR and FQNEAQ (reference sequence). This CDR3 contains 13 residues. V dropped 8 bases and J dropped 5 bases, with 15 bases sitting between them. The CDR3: CASLPPNRETQYF. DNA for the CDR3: TGTGCCAGCCTTCCACCCAATCGGGAGACCCAGTACTTC.

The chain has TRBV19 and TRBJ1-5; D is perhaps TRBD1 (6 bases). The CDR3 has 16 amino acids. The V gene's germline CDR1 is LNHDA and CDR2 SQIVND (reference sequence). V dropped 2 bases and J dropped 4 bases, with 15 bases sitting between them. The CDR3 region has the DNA TGTGCCAGTAGTATATATCGGACAGCGATAAATCAGCCCCAGCATTTT. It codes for CASSIYRTAINQPQHF.

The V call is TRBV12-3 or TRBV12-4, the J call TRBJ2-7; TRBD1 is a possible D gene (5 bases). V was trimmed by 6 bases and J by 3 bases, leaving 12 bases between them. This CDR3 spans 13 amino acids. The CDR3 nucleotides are TGTGCCAGCAGCCAGGACATCGGCTACGAGCAGTACTTC. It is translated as CASSQDIGYEQYF.

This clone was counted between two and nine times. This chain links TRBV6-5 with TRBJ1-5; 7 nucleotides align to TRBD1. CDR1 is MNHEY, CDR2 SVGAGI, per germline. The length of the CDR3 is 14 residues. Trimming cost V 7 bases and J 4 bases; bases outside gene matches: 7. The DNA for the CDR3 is TGTGCCAGCACCATAGGGGACAGAAATCAGCCCCAGCATTTT. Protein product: CASTIGDRNQPQHF.

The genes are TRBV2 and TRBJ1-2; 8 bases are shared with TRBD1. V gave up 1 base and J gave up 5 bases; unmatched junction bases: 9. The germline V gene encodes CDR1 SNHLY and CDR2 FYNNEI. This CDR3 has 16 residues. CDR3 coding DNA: TGTGCCAGCAGTGAAGGGACAGGGAGTATCGGATATGGCTACACCTTC. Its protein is CASSEGTGSIGYGYTF.

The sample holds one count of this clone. The CDR3 DNA reads TGTGCCAGTAGGCCCGGTACAGGGCGTGAAAAACTGTTTTTT. It codes for CASRPGTGREKLFF. This rearrangement joins TRBV19 to TRBJ1-4; D may be TRBD1 (6 bases). The CDR3 sequence is 14 residues long. The V gene lost 6 bases and the J gene lost 7 bases, with 15 bases spanning the gap. Germline assignment: CDR1 LNHDA and CDR2 SQIVND (reference sequence).

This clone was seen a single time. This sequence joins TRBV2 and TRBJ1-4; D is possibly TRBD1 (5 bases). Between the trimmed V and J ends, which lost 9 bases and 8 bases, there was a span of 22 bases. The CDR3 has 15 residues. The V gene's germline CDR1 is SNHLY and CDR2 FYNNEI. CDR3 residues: CASNFFQGPDEKLFF. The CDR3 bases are TGTGCCAGTAACTTCTTTCAGGGCCCCGACGAAAAACTGTTTTTT. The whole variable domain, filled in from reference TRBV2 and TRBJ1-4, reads EPEVTQTPSHQVTQMGQEVILRCVPISNHLYFYWYRQILGQKVEFLVSFYNNEISEKSEIFDDQFSVERPDGSNFTLKIRSTKLEDSAMYFCASNFFQGPDEKLFFGSGTQLSVL.

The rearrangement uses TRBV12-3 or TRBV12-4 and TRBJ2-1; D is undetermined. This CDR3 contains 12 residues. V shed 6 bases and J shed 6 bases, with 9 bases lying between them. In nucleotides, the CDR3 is TGTGCCAGCAGCCCGCCACTCAATGAGCAGTTCTTC. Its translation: CASSPPLNEQFF.

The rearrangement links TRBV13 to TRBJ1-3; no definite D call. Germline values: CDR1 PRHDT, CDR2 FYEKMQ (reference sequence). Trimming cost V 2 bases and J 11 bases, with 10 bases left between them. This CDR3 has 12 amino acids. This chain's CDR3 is CASSLPNYAIYF. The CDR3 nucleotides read TGTGCCAGCAGCTTACCAAACTATGCCATATATTTT.